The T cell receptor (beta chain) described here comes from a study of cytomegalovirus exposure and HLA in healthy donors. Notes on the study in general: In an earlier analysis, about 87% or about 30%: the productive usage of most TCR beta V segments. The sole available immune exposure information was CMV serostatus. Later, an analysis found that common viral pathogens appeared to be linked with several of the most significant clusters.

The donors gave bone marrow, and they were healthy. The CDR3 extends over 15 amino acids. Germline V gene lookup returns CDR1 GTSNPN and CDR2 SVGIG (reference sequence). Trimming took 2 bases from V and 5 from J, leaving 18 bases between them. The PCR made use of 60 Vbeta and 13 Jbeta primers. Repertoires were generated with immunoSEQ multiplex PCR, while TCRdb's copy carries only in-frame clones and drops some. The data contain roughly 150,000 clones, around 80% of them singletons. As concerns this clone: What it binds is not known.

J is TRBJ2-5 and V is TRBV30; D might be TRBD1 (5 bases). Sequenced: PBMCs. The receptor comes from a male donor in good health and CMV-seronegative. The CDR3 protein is CAWSRTGSTMETQYF. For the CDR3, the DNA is TGTGCCTGGAGTCGCACAGGCTCAACTATGGAGACCCAGTACTTC.